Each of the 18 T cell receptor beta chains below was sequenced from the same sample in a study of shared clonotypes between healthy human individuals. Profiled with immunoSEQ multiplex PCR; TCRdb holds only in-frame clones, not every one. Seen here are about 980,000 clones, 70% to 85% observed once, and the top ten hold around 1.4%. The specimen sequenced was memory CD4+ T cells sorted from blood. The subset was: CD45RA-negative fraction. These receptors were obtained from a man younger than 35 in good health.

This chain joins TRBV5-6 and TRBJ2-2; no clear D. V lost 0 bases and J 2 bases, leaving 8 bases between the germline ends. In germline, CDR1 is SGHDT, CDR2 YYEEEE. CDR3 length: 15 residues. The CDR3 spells CASSLAYSNTGELFF. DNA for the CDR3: TGTGCCAGCAGCTTGGCCTACTCAAACACCGGGGAGCTGTTTTTT.

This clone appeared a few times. CDR3 nucleotide sequence: TGTGCCAGCAGTTATCAGTGGGGACCCCAGTACGAGCAGTACTTC. It yields the protein CASSYQWGPQYEQYF. V usage is TRBV6-6 and J usage is TRBJ2-7; D might be TRBD1 or TRBD2, each matching 5 bases. V lost 3 bases and J 4 bases, leaving 16 bases between the germline ends. This CDR3 contains 15 residues. Germline V gene lookup returns CDR1 MNHNY and CDR2 SVGAGI (reference sequence).

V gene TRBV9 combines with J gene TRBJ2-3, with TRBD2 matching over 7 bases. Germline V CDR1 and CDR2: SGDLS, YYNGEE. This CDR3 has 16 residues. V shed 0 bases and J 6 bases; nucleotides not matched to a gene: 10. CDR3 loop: CASSVGNSGLLDTQYF. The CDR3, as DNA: TGTGCCAGCAGCGTAGGTAATAGCGGGCTTCTGGATACGCAGTATTTT.

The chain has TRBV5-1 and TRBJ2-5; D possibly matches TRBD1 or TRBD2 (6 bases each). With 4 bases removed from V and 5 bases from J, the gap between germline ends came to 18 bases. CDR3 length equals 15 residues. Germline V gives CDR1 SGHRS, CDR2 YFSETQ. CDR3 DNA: TGCGCCAGCAGCCCCTCTGGAACAGGGAGGGAGACCCAGTACTTC. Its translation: CASSPSGTGRETQYF. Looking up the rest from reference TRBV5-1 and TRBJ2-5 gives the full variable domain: KAGVTQTPRYLIKTRGQQVTLSCSPISGHRSVSWYQQTPGQGLQFLFEYFSETQRNKGNFPGRFSGRQFSNSRSEMNVSTLELGDSALYLCASSPSGTGRETQYFGPGTRLLVL.

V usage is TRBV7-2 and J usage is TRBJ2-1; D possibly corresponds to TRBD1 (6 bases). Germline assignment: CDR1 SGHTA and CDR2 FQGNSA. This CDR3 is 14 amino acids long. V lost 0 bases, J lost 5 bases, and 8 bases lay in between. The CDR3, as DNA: TGTGCCAGCAGCTTAGCCCGGGACAACAATGAGCAGTTCTTC. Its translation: CASSLARDNNEQFF.

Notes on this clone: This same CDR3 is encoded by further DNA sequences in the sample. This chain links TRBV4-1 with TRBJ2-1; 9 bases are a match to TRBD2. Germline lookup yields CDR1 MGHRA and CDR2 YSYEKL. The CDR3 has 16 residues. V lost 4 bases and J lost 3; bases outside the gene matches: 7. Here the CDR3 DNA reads TGCGCCAGCAGCCCGCTCGGTAGCGGGGGCTACAATGAGCAGTTCTTC. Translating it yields CASSPLGSGGYNEQFF.

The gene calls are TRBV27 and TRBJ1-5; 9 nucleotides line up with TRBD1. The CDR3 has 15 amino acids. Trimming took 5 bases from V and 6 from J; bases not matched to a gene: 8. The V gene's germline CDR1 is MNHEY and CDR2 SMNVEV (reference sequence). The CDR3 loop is CASSPVQGAFQPQHF. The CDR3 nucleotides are TGTGCCAGCAGTCCGGTACAGGGGGCATTTCAGCCCCAGCATTTT.

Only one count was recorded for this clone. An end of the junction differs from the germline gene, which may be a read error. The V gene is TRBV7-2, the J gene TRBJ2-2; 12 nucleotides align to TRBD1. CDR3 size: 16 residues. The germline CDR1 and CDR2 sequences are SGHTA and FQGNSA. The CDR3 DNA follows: TGTGCCAGCAGCTTAATCGGGACAGGGGGCTGGCGGGGAGCTGTTTTT. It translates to CASSLIGTGGWRGAVF.

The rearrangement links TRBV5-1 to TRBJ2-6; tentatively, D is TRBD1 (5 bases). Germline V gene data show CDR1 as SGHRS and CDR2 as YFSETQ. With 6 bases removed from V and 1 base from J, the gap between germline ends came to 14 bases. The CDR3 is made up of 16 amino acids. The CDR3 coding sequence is TGCGCCAGCACAGGGCAAATCGGATCTGGGGCCAACGTCCTGACTTTC. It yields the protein CASTGQIGSGANVLTF.

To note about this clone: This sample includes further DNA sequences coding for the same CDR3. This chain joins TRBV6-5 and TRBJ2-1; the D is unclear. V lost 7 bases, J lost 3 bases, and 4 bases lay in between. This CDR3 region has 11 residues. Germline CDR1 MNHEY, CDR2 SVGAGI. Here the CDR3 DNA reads TGTGCCAGCACTGACTACAATGAGCAGTTCTTC. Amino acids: CASTDYNEQFF.

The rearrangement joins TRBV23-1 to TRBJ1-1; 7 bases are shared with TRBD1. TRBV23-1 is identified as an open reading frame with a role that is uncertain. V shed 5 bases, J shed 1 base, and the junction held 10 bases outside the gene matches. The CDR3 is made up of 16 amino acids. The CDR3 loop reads CASSARARTGNTEAFF. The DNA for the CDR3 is TGCGCCAGCAGTGCACGTGCTCGGACAGGGAACACTGAAGCTTTCTTT.

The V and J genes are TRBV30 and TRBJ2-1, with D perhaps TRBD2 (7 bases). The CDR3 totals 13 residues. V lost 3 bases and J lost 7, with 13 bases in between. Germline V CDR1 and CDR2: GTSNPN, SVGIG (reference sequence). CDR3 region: CAWSLAGANEQFF. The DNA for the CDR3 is TGTGCCTGGAGCCTGGCGGGGGCTAATGAGCAGTTCTTC.

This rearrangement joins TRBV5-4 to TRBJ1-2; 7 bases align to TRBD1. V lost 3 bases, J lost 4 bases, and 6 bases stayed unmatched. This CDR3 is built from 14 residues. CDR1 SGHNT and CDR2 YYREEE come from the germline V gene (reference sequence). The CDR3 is CASSSDRDIYGYTF. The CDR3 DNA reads TGTGCCAGCAGCTCAGACAGGGACATCTATGGCTACACCTTC. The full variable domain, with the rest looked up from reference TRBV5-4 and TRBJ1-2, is ETGVTQSPTHLIKTRGQQVTLRCSSQSGHNTVSWYQQALGQGPQFIFQYYREEENGRGNFPPRFSGLQFPNYSSELNVNALELDDSALYLCASSSDRDIYGYTFGSGTRLTVV.

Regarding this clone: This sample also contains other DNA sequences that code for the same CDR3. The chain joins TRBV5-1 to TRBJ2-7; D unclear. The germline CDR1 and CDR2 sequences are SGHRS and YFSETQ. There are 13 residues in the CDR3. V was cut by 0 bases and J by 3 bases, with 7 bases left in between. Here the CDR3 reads CASSLAQNYEQYF. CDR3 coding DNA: TGCGCCAGCAGCTTGGCACAGAACTACGAGCAGTACTTC.

CDR3 residues: CAWTGQNNSPLHF. CDR3 coding DNA: TGTGCCTGGACGGGGCAGAATAATTCACCCCTCCACTTT. V and J are TRBV30 and TRBJ1-6; a possible D gene is TRBD1 (5 bases). V was cut by 4 bases and J by 5 bases, with 9 bases left in between. This CDR3 spans 13 amino acids. Per the germline V gene, CDR1 is GTSNPN and CDR2 is SVGIG (reference sequence). Filled out from reference TRBV30 and TRBJ1-6, the complete variable domain reads SQTIHQWPATLVQPVGSPLSLECTVEGTSNPNLYWYRQAAGRGLQLLFYSVGIGQISSEVPQNLSASRPQDRQFILSSKKLLLSDSGFYLCAWTGQNNSPLHFGNGTRLTVT.

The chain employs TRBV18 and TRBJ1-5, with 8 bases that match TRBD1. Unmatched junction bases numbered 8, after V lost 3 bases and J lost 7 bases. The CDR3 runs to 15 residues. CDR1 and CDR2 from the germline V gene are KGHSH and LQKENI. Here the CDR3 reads CASSPLGQGRQPQHF. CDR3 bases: TGTGCCAGCTCACCCCTAGGACAGGGCCGGCAGCCCCAGCATTTT.

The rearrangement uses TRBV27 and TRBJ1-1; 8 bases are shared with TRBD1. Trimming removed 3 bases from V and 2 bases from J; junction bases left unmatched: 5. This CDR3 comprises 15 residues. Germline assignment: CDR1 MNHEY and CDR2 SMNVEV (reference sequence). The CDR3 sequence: CASSFRTGPNTEAFF. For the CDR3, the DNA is TGTGCCAGCAGTTTCAGGACAGGGCCAAACACTGAAGCTTTCTTT.

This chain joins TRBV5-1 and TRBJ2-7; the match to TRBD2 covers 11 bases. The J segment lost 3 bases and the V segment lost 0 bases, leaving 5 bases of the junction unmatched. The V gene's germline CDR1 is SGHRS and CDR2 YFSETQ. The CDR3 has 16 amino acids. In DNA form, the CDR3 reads TGCGCCAGCAGCTTGGGTACTAGCGGGGGACTCTACGAGCAGTACTTC. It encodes CASSLGTSGGLYEQYF.